This paragraph reports one T cell receptor beta chain. The CDR3 has 16 residues. The V gene end was trimmed by 5 bases and the J gene end by 8 bases; junction bases not matched to a gene: 11. Per the germline V gene, CDR1 is SGHTA and CDR2 is FQGTGA. A sample-barcoded 5' primer and a J-beta primer mix were used in a second PCR of roughly 6 to 11 cycles. TCRdb fed the 5' RACE reads into MiXCR, producing one record per CDR3 protein. Seen here are 800,000 to 1,300,000 distinct CDR3 sequences, approximately 25% observed once, and the top ten hold approximately 0.79%. This entry is derived from a study of blood T cells in healthy people across ages. Separately, the same data were catalogued under a study of T cells of mothers and their children.

The rearrangement links TRBV7-3 to TRBJ2-1; 11 bases line up with TRBD2. The material sequenced was blood. The sequence derives from a girl aged 2 to 10 in good health. The CDR3 reads CASSLIAGGIRDEQFF. Written as DNA, the CDR3 is TGTGCCAGCAGCCTCATAGCGGGGGGGATCCGGGATGAGCAGTTCTTC.